This TCR beta chain was documented in a study of blood T cell repertoires in COVID-19. The germline V gene has CDR1 LGHDT and CDR2 YNNKEL (reference sequence). There are 16 residues in the CDR3. V gave up 1 base and J gave up 5 bases; unmatched junction bases: 6. Some clones are missing from TCRdb's copy, which holds only in-frame ones; the method was immunoSEQ multiplex PCR. The table has around 230,000 clones, around 82% seen once. The chain employs TRBV3-1 (or the pseudogene TRBV3-2) and TRBJ2-1; the match to TRBD2 covers 9 bases. The sample taken for sequencing was peripheral blood. This receptor was identified in a woman aged 40-49 years with active or convalescent COVID-19. CDR3 loop: CASSQARLAVHNEQFF. Written as DNA, the CDR3 is TGTGCCAGCAGCCAAGCCCGACTAGCGGTTCACAATGAGCAGTTCTTC.